The 31 T cell receptor beta chains in this list originate from one sample, sequenced in a study of identical twins. TCRdb reprocessed the 5' RACE reads via MiXCR and lists one record per CDR3 protein. The profile shows 600,000 to 800,000 distinct CDR3 sequences, approximately 22% of them singletons. These records were also assigned to another study, of T cells expressing NK-cell markers.

The sample taken for sequencing was PBMCs. These TCRs come from a woman in her late teens or twenties in good health.

Only a few counts were recorded for this clonotype. This chain connects TRBV18 to TRBJ2-7, with D tentatively TRBD1 or TRBD2 (6 bases each). The germline V gene has CDR1 KGHSH and CDR2 LQKENI. CDR3 length: 13 residues. Trimming removed 4 bases at V and 7 bases at J, with 14 bases between. This CDR3 is CASSHREEWEQYF. The CDR3 coding sequence is TGTGCCAGCTCACACAGGGAGGAGTGGGAGCAGTACTTC.

This clonotype has at least ten counts. The chain joins TRBV10-2 to TRBJ2-3; no reliable D call. V was clipped by 7 bases and J by 4 bases, with 15 bases between them. CDR1 is WSHSY and CDR2 is SAAADI in the germline V gene. The CDR3 runs to 14 residues. CDR3 in DNA: TGCGCCAGCAACCCCGACTTGAGAGCAGATACGCAGTATTTT. Its translation: CASNPDLRADTQYF.

The sample holds a few counts of this clonotype. This chain joins TRBV7-2 and TRBJ2-3; TRBD2 matches at 13 bases. Trimming at V came to 8 bases and at J to 8 bases, leaving 7 bases not matched to a gene. The V gene's germline CDR1 is SGHTA and CDR2 FQGNSA. The CDR3 spans 14 residues. CDR3 protein: CASAGLAGRVTQYF. Here the CDR3 DNA reads TGTGCCAGCGCGGGACTAGCGGGACGGGTTACGCAGTATTTT.

The chain is built from TRBV5-6 and TRBJ1-2; D is uncertain. The V end lost 1 base, the J end lost 8 bases, and 12 bases lay between the germline ends. Germline V gives CDR1 SGHDT, CDR2 YYEEEE. CDR3 length equals 13 residues. The CDR3, as DNA: TGTGCCAGCAGCTTGAAAGGAGACCTCGGCTACACCTTC. It codes for CASSLKGDLGYTF.

This clonotype was seen many times. The V and J genes are TRBV12-5 and TRBJ2-1; D remains unclear. Germline CDR1 and CDR2: LGHNT and FRNRAP. This CDR3 spans 11 amino acids. Trimming took off 7 bases at V and 8 bases at J, with 9 bases between the two ends. DNA of the CDR3: TGTGCTAGTGACCCTGGGGATGAGCAGTTCTTC. Translating gives CASDPGDEQFF.

This clonotype has just a few counts. The genes are TRBV10-3 and TRBJ2-7, with 7 nucleotides matching TRBD1. The V gene end was trimmed by 6 bases and the J gene end by 3 bases; junction bases not matched to a gene: 8. Germline CDR1 ENHRY, CDR2 SYGVKD. CDR3 length: 14 amino acids. CDR3 DNA: TGTGCCATCAGAGAGACAGGGAGAAACTACGAGCAGTACTTC. It encodes CAIRETGRNYEQYF.

The gene calls are TRBV5-1 and TRBJ2-5, with no clear D. V was clipped by 6 bases and J by 10 bases, with 13 bases between them. CDR3 length: 11 residues. The germline gives CDR1 SGHRS, CDR2 YFSETQ. CDR3 DNA: TGCGCCAGCACCGACGACGTAGTCCAGTACTTC. Translation: CASTDDVVQYF.

This clonotype was seen a handful of times. This chain connects TRBV2 to TRBJ2-3, with D perhaps TRBD1 or TRBD2 (5 bases each). The CDR3 spans 11 residues. Germline CDR1 and CDR2: SNHLY and FYNNEI. The DNA of the CDR3 is TGTGCGTCTCAGGGACCCGATACGCAGTATTTT. Residues: CASQGPDTQYF.

This clonotype was observed a handful of times. The chain links TRBV5-6 to TRBJ2-1, with D uncertain. The CDR3 is 14 residues long. Trimming cost V 0 bases and J 8 bases, with 12 bases left between them. Germline assignment: CDR1 SGHDT and CDR2 YYEEEE. The CDR3, as DNA: TGTGCCAGCAGCTTGGTTCGTTTGTCGGATGAGCAGTTCTTC. Its translation: CASSLVRLSDEQFF.

This clonotype was seen a few times. The chain employs TRBV7-3 and TRBJ2-2, with D possibly being TRBD1 (6 bases). The CDR3 totals 17 residues. The V and J ends lost 6 bases and 5 bases respectively, with 22 bases between them. Germline V gene lookup returns CDR1 SGHTA and CDR2 FQGTGA. The CDR3 coding sequence is TGTGCCAGCAGTTACCCAGTACAGGGCGGTAGGACCGGGGAGCTGTTTTTT. It specifies CASSYPVQGGRTGELFF. Looking up the rest from reference TRBV7-3 and TRBJ2-2 gives the full variable domain: GAGVSQTPSNKVTEKGKYVELRCDPISGHTALYWYRQSLGQGPEFLIYFQGTGAADDSGLPNDRFFAVRPEGSVSTLKIQRTERGDSAVYLCASSYPVQGGRTGELFFGEGSRLTVL.

This clonotype occurred a few times. The chain is built from TRBV20-1 and TRBJ2-4, with 8 bases that match TRBD2. V was pared by 2 bases and J by 8 bases, with 5 bases of the junction left unmatched. Germline V lookup: CDR1 DFQATT, CDR2 SNEGSKA (reference sequence). CDR3 length equals 13 residues. DNA of the CDR3: TGCAGTGCTAGACTAGCGGGTTATGACATTCAGTACTTC. Protein sequence: CSARLAGYDIQYF.

The V and J genes are TRBV4-2 and TRBJ2-7; D is ambiguous. From germline, CDR1 is LGHNA and CDR2 YNFKEQ. V gave up 0 bases and J gave up 6 bases, with 9 bases separating them. The CDR3 is made up of 13 amino acids. CDR3 in amino acids: CASSQDPTPEQYF. Here the CDR3 DNA reads TGTGCCAGCAGCCAAGATCCAACGCCCGAGCAGTACTTC.

The chain carries TRBV4-3 and TRBJ2-2; TRBD2 aligns across 7 bases. Germline CDR1 is LGHNA and CDR2 is YSLEER. The CDR3 contains 17 residues. V was clipped by 0 bases and J by 2 bases; unmatched bases: 6. CDR3: CASSQDRTSANTGELFF. The CDR3 nucleotides read TGCGCCAGCAGCCAAGATAGAACTAGCGCTAACACCGGGGAGCTGTTTTTT.

This clonotype has just a few counts. The chain employs TRBV12-3 or TRBV12-4 and TRBJ2-1; the match to TRBD2 covers 10 bases. CDR3 size: 14 residues. V lost 4 bases, J lost 8 bases, and 5 bases stayed unmatched. The DNA for the CDR3 is TGTGCCAGCAGTTCATCGACTAGCGGGCATGAGCAGTTCTTC. Translation gives CASSSSTSGHEQFF.

This chain links TRBV12-5 with TRBJ2-1; D gene unclear. Germline CDR1 is LGHNT and CDR2 is FRNRAP. The CDR3 totals 11 residues. V dropped 6 bases and J dropped 3 bases, with 3 bases sitting between them. The DNA of the CDR3 is TGTGCTAGTGGCGACTACAATGAGCAGTTCTTC. Translation: CASGDYNEQFF.

The chain is built from TRBV28 and TRBJ2-2, with TRBD2 as a possible D gene (5 bases). V lost 11 bases to trimming and J lost 1 base, with 20 bases between them. Looked up from germline, CDR1 is MDHEN and CDR2 is SYDVKM. CDR3 length equals 16 residues. CDR3 sequence (DNA): TGTGCCGCAGCGGAAATTTTAGGTGTGAACACCGGGGAGCTGTTTTTT. This codes for CAAAEILGVNTGELFF.

This clonotype turned up a few times. CDR3 amino acids: CASSLWGSNTEAFF. CDR3 nucleotides: TGTGCCAGCAGCCTCTGGGGATCGAACACTGAAGCTTTCTTT. The chain links TRBV11-3 to TRBJ1-1; D remains unclear. This CDR3 has 14 residues. Germline V gives CDR1 SGHNT, CDR2 YENEEA. Between the trimmed V and J ends, which lost 5 bases and 1 base, there was a span of 11 bases.

In this sample, this clonotype turned up a few times. In DNA, the CDR3 is TGTGCCAGCAGAGCGGACAGGGCATTCGGTGGCTACACCTTC. Residues: CASRADRAFGGYTF. The chain uses TRBV7-8 and TRBJ1-2; the match to TRBD1 covers 8 bases. Germline loops: CDR1 SGHVS, CDR2 FQNEAQ. V dropped 6 bases and J dropped 7; count of bases not matched to a gene: 10. The CDR3 is made up of 14 amino acids.

At least ten counts were recorded for this clonotype. The chain couples TRBV10-3 to TRBJ1-2; a weak D match, TRBD1 (6 bases). The CDR3 is made up of 12 amino acids. V gave up 8 bases and J gave up 8 bases, with 15 bases separating them. CDR1 is ENHRY and CDR2 is SYGVKD in the germline V gene. Here the CDR3 reads CAIGTQGYGYTF. CDR3 nucleotide sequence: TGTGCCATCGGGACACAGGGATACGGCTACACCTTC.

The chain carries TRBV7-2 and TRBJ2-2; the D is unclear. The V and J ends lost 0 bases and 5 bases respectively, with 16 bases between them. This CDR3 spans 17 amino acids. Germline V lookup: CDR1 SGHTA, CDR2 FQGNSA. The CDR3 DNA reads as TGTGCCAGCAGCTTAGCGTTTAGGATATTCCGAACCGGGGAGCTGTTTTTT. Its translation: CASSLAFRIFRTGELFF.

The chain employs TRBV2 and TRBJ1-5; TRBD1 might be the D (6 bases). This CDR3 spans 15 amino acids. CDR1 is SNHLY, CDR2 FYNNEI, per germline. Trimming pared 6 bases from V and 0 bases from J, leaving 12 bases between. The DNA for the CDR3 is TGTGCCAGCAGCGGACAGCTATATAGCAATCAGCCCCAGCATTTT. Translating gives CASSGQLYSNQPQHF.

The chain carries TRBV7-2 and TRBJ2-3; either TRBD1 or TRBD2 may fit D (5 bases each). Deletions cut 6 bases from V and 10 bases from J, with 20 bases between. Germline assignment: CDR1 SGHTA and CDR2 FQGNSA. The CDR3 has 14 residues. This chain's CDR3 is CASRRAGTVGAQYF. DNA for the CDR3: TGTGCCAGCAGGAGAGCCGGGACCGTAGGAGCGCAGTATTTT.

This clonotype showed up just a few times. The chain joins TRBV20-1 to TRBJ1-1, with a possible D match to TRBD1 (5 bases). The germline gives CDR1 DFQATT, CDR2 SNEGSKA (reference sequence). Trimming took off 1 base at V and 4 bases at J, with 13 bases between the two ends. This CDR3 has 14 residues. As DNA, the CDR3 is TGCAGTGCTAGAGCGGGACCCTTGGTCACTGAAGCTTTCTTT. This translates into CSARAGPLVTEAFF.

The chain recombines TRBV2 with TRBJ2-7; a weak D match, TRBD1 (5 bases). This CDR3 contains 13 residues. The germline gives CDR1 SNHLY, CDR2 FYNNEI. Deletions cut 6 bases from V and 3 bases from J, with 12 bases between. In DNA, the CDR3 is TGTGCCAGCAGAGATATACAGGTCTACGAGCAGTACTTC. It specifies CASRDIQVYEQYF.

This clonotype was observed a few times. V usage is TRBV5-1 and J usage is TRBJ1-2; 7 bases fit TRBD1. The V and J ends lost 4 bases and 0 bases, in that order; junction bases with no gene match: 3. CDR1 is SGHRS, CDR2 YFSETQ, per germline. This CDR3 is 14 amino acids long. DNA for the CDR3: TGCGCCAGCAGCAGGGACAGAGCTAACTATGGCTACACCTTC. Encoded protein: CASSRDRANYGYTF.

This clonotype appeared a few times. The chain combines TRBV20-1 with TRBJ2-7; 15 bases align to TRBD2. The CDR3 is 17 residues long. Germline lookup yields CDR1 DFQATT and CDR2 SNEGSKA (reference sequence). V shed 6 bases, J shed 5 bases, and the junction held 14 bases outside the gene matches. CDR3 amino acids: CSAEGLAGGVPNDEQYF. The CDR3 DNA reads TGCAGTGCCGAGGGACTAGCGGGAGGAGTACCTAATGACGAGCAGTACTTC.

A few counts support this clonotype. This chain joins TRBV7-9 and TRBJ2-7; the match to TRBD1 covers 8 bases. Germline V gene lookup returns CDR1 SEHNR and CDR2 FQNEAQ (reference sequence). The CDR3 sequence is 14 residues long. Trimming at V came to 5 bases and at J to 5 bases, leaving 8 bases not matched to a gene. In nucleotides, the CDR3 is TGTGCCAGCAGCCCAAGGACAGGGCTCGACGAGCAGTACTTC. Encoded protein: CASSPRTGLDEQYF.

This clonotype came up a few times. This sequence joins TRBV9 and TRBJ2-7; D call uncertain. Trimming shortened V by 2 bases and J by 5 bases, and 14 bases separated the two germline ends. Germline V gene lookup returns CDR1 SGDLS and CDR2 YYNGEE. The CDR3 has 14 amino acids. CDR3 nucleotide sequence: TGTGCCAGCAGCGTGGTCCCCTACGACCACGAGCAGTACTTC. It codes for CASSVVPYDHEQYF.

This clonotype has just a few counts. The chain has TRBV20-1 and TRBJ2-5; 7 positions match TRBD2. From germline, CDR1 is DFQATT and CDR2 SNEGSKA (reference sequence). This CDR3 has 15 residues. V lost 4 bases to trimming and J lost 2 bases; unmatched junction nucleotides: 10. The DNA of the CDR3 is TGCAGTGCTAAGCCCCGAGCGGGATGGCAAGAGACCCAGTACTTC. Encoded protein: CSAKPRAGWQETQYF.

V is TRBV5-1 and J is TRBJ2-6; 7 bases are shared with TRBD1. V trimming: 4 bases; J trimming: 4 bases; junction bases outside the gene matches: 11. Germline lookup yields CDR1 SGHRS and CDR2 YFSETQ. The CDR3 totals 17 residues. DNA for the CDR3: TGCGCCAGCAGCCCGCAACAGGGGCTGAGAGGGGCCAACGTCCTGACTTTC. Its translation is CASSPQQGLRGANVLTF.

This clonotype was seen ten or more times. The chain has TRBV2 and TRBJ2-3; no clear D gene. Germline V gene data show CDR1 as SNHLY and CDR2 as FYNNEI. Trimming stripped 6 bases from V and 4 bases from J, with 8 bases between. The CDR3 has 12 amino acids. The CDR3 DNA reads as TGTGCCAGCAGCCCGACCCCAGATACGCAGTATTTT. Translation: CASSPTPDTQYF.